Listed below are T cell receptor beta chains from one sample, sequenced in a study of TIL therapy for anti-PD-1-resistant metastatic lung cancer. The repertoire was sequenced with immunoSEQ multiplex PCR; TCRdb's copy has only in-frame clones and lacks some. The table records approximately 22,000 clones, approximately 70% of them present only once. Sequenced material: blood, taken at baseline. The receptors stem from a person aged 25-85 years with non-small cell lung cancer. The CDR3 runs from the conserved cysteine through the conserved F or W. A D gene is named only where the DNA matches it firmly. Not all rows give a size; the values are once, few, many and, for expanded clones, a class.

.	TRBV5-6	.	TRBJ2-3	TGTGCCAGCAGCTTGGGGACTGCCGGTACAGATACGCAGTATTTT	CASSLGTAGTDTQYF
.	TRBV24-1	.	TRBJ1-2	TGTGCCACCAGTGACCCTCGGCAGCATCCTAACTATGGCTACACCTTC	CATSDPRQHPNYGYTF
.	TRBV24-1	.	TRBJ1-2	TGTGCCACCAGTGGACAGAGCTATGGCTACACCTTC	CATSGQSYGYTF
.	TRBV27	TRBD1	TRBJ1-5	TGTGCCAGCAGTTTATCGCCCCCCCAGACAGGGAGCAATCAGCCCCAGCATTTT	CASSLSPPQTGSNQPQHF
.	TRBV5-1	TRBD1	TRBJ2-2	TGCGCCAGCGCTAGGGGCTACTGGGACAGGGTGAACACCGGGGAGCTGTTTTTT	CASARGYWDRVNTGELFF
medium-sized	TRBV3-1/TRBV3-2	.	TRBJ1-2	TGTGCCAGCAGCCAAGATGGGGGAAACTATGGCTACACCTTC	CASSQDGGNYGYTF
few	TRBV21-1	.	TRBJ2-7	TGTGCCAGCACCCAGGGAGGAAACTACGAGCAGTACTTC	CASTQGGNYEQYF
few	TRBV6-5	.	TRBJ1-1	TGTGCCAGCAGTTATCCGGGACGGAGGGAAGCTTTCTTT	CASSYPGRREAFF
.	TRBV20-1	.	TRBJ1-2	TGCAGTGCTAGTCAGCCGGGGGGCCACACCTTC	CSASQPGGHTF
.	TRBV30	.	TRBJ1-5	TGTGCCTGGAGTGTAACAAGGGGGGGGTTCAATCAGCCCCAGCATTTT	CAWSVTRGGFNQPQHF
few	TRBV5-6	.	TRBJ1-2	TGTGCCAGCAGCTTGGCGGATAACTATGGCTACACCTTC	CASSLADNYGYTF
.	TRBV7-2	.	TRBJ2-3	TGTGCCAGCAGCGTCCGAGCTACGCGCACAGATACGCAGTATTTT	CASSVRATRTDTQYF
.	TRBV19	TRBD1	TRBJ1-2	TGTGCCAGTAGTACCCGGGACAGTGGCTCCTATGGCTACACCTTC	CASSTRDSGSYGYTF
once	TRBV4-1	TRBD2	TRBJ2-1	TGCGCCAGCAGCCAAGATGGGCGGGGGGTAATGAATGAGCAGTTCTTC	CASSQDGRGVMNEQFF
.	TRBV10-3	TRBD2	TRBJ2-2	TGTGCCAGCGCCGGGACTAGCGGTACCGGGGAGCTGTTTTTT	CASAGTSGTGELFF
.	TRBV5-6	TRBD1	TRBJ1-1	TGTGCCAGCAGCCGGGGGACAGGGGGCCGCACTGAAGCTTTCTTT	CASSRGTGGRTEAFF
.	TRBV7-9	.	TRBJ2-1	TGTGCCAGCAGCTTAACTGGCTCCCCTGAGTACGATGAGCAGTTCTTC	CASSLTGSPEYDEQFF
.	TRBV7-9	.	TRBJ2-7	TGTGCCACCGCCCCCCCGGGGGTCTACGAGCAGTACTTC	CATAPPGVYEQYF
.	TRBV29-1	TRBD2	TRBJ2-5	TGCAGCGTTGAAATTGGCGGGGGGGAGACCCAGTACTTC	CSVEIGGGETQYF
.	TRBV3-1/TRBV3-2	TRBD2	TRBJ2-7	TGTGCCAGCAGTTCCGGACTAGCGGGAGGGTACGAGCAGTACTTC	CASSSGLAGGYEQYF